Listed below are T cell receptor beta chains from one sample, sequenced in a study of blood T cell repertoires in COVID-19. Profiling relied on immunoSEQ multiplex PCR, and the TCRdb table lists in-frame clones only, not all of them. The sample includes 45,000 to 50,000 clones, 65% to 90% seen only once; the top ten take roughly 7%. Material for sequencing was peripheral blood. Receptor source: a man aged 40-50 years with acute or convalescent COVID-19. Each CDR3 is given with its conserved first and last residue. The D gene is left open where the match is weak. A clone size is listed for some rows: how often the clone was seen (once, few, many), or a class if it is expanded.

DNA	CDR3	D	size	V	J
TGCGCCAGCAGCCCGGGCTTGGAGGACACCATATATTTT	CASSPGLEDTIYF	-	-	TRBV4-3	TRBJ1-3
TGTGCCAGCAGCTTAATGGGTCGCCAGGGGGGCACAGATACGCAGTATTTT	CASSLMGRQGGTDTQYF	TRBD1	-	TRBV7-3	TRBJ2-3
TGTGCCAGCAGCCTAGGACAGGCCTCACGTGAAGCTTTCTTT	CASSLGQASREAFF	TRBD1	-	TRBV3-1/TRBV3-2	TRBJ1-1
TGTGCCAGCAGCCAAGGGACTAGCGGGGGGATTAGGACCGGGGAGCTGTTTTTT	CASSQGTSGGIRTGELFF	TRBD2	-	TRBV4-2	TRBJ2-2
TGTGCCAGCAGCTCATATCGAGGGGGCGGCTATGGCTACACCTTC	CASSSYRGGGYGYTF	TRBD1	-	TRBV7-2	TRBJ1-2
TGTGCCAGCAGCTTACGGGGAATCACCGGGGAGCTGTTTTTT	CASSLRGITGELFF	-	-	TRBV7-9	TRBJ2-2
TGCAGTGCTCAATACTATCACTGGCAGTTCTTC	CSAQYYHWQFF	-	-	TRBV20-1	TRBJ2-1
TGCGCCAGCAGCTCGGGGACAGGAGAAGAGACCCAGTACTTC	CASSSGTGEETQYF	TRBD1	-	TRBV5-1	TRBJ2-5
TGTGCCAGCAGTTACAGGGCAGGGATGAACACTGAAGCTTTCTTT	CASSYRAGMNTEAFF	-	few	TRBV6-6	TRBJ1-1
TGTGCCAGCAGTGAAAGGACAGACCCGTACCAAGAGACCCAGTACTTC	CASSERTDPYQETQYF	-	-	TRBV6-1	TRBJ2-5
TGTGCCAGCAGTCGTCAGGGGGTCGCCTACGAGCAGTACTTC	CASSRQGVAYEQYF	TRBD1	-	TRBV28	TRBJ2-7
TGCAGCGTTCGACAGGGGAGGAACTATGAGCAGTTCTTC	CSVRQGRNYEQFF	TRBD1	-	TRBV29-1	TRBJ2-1
TGTGCCAGCTCGCCTCTAACAGGTGAAAAACTGTTTTTT	CASSPLTGEKLFF	-	-	TRBV18	TRBJ1-4
TGTGCCAGCAGCCAAAGAGCGGGGGGGCCTAGAGAGACCCAGTACTTC	CASSQRAGGPRETQYF	TRBD2	-	TRBV3-1/TRBV3-2	TRBJ2-5
TGTGCCAGCAGCCCCCGGACAGATAGAGACAATGAGCAGTTCTTC	CASSPRTDRDNEQFF	-	few	TRBV9	TRBJ2-1